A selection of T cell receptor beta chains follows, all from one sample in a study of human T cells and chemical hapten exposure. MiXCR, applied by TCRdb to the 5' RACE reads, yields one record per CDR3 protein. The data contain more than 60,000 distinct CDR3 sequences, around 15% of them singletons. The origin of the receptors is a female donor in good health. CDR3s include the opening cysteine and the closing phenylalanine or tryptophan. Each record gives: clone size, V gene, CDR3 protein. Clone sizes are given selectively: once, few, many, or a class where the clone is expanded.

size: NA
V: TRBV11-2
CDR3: CASSLLSRTSGITEQFF

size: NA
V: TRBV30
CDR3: CAWTINGFSGQPQHF

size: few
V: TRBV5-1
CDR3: CASSLGARGDEQYF

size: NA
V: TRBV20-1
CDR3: CSAHKGTSRTDTQNF

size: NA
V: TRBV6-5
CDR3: CASSYSGGVSEQFF

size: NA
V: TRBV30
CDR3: CAWSSISTDTQYF

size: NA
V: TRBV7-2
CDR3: CASSLERGRDTQYF

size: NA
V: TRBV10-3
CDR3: CAISGGPPRDRKNTEAFF

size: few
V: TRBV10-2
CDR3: CASSTQEIYGYTF

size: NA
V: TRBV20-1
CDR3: CSARVGGRGTDTQYF

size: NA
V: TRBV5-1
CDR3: CASKRGSGNTEAFF

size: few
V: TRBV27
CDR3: CASSGTLSGNTIYF

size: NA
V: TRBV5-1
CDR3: CASSQGTGVYGYTF

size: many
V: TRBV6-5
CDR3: CASRPPGRKNSPLHF

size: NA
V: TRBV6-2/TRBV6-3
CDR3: CASSYSKVSYGYTF

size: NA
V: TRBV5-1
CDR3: CASSFNYNEQFF

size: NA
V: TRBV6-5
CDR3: CASRKGTSGNTGELFF

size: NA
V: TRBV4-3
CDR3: CASSQGLVSGNYGYTF

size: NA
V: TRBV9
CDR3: CASSPGGTGGETQYF

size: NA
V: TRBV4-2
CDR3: CASSQDEDREVVQYF

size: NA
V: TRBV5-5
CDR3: CASSPDWVGETQYF

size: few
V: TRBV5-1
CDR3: CASRRLAGGYEQYF